Each of the 28 T cell receptor beta chains below was sequenced from the same sample in a study of blood T cell repertoires in COVID-19. The protocol was immunoSEQ multiplex PCR, while the TCRdb copy is restricted to in-frame clones and leaves out a portion. The data contain approximately 130,000 clones, roughly 81% of them singletons. The sequenced sample consisted of peripheral blood. The source of these receptors is a human donor in a cohort sampled during active COVID-19.

V gene TRBV5-5 combines with J gene TRBJ1-1, with TRBD1 identical over 7 bases. CDR3 size: 16 residues. The V and J ends lost 0 bases and 1 base, in that order; junction bases with no gene match: 6. Germline V gene sequence: CDR1 SGHKS, CDR2 YYEKEE (reference sequence). The CDR3: CASSLDTPGGNTEAFF. Written as DNA, the CDR3 is TGTGCCAGCAGCTTGGATACACCAGGGGGGAACACTGAAGCTTTCTTT.

This clone was counted a few times. The J gene is TRBJ2-7, the V gene TRBV11-2; D is ambiguous. Germline V gives CDR1 SGHAT, CDR2 FQNNGV. Between the trimmed V and J ends, which lost 5 bases and 8 bases, there was a span of 10 bases. This CDR3 is built from 11 residues. The DNA of the CDR3 is TGTGCCAGCAGCCAGTTATCCAAGCAGTACTTC. Its protein product is CASSQLSKQYF.

This sequence joins TRBV12-3 or TRBV12-4 and TRBJ1-1; D is unresolved. V lost 5 bases, J lost 3 bases, and 7 bases lay in between. The length of the CDR3 is 12 residues. This CDR3 reads CASSPKYTEAFF. The CDR3 nucleotides are TGTGCCAGCAGTCCCAAATACACTGAAGCTTTCTTT.

The chain employs TRBV7-3 and TRBJ1-1; D is unclear. CDR3 length equals 13 residues. Trimming removed 6 bases at V and 3 bases at J, with 11 bases between. The germline V gene has CDR1 SGHTA and CDR2 FQGTGA. The CDR3 DNA reads as TGTGCCAGCAGATCTACGAGGGACACTGAAGCTTTCTTT. It specifies CASRSTRDTEAFF.

V gene TRBV19 combines with J gene TRBJ1-6; the D gene is possibly TRBD1 (6 bases). Germline values: CDR1 LNHDA, CDR2 SQIVND (reference sequence). The CDR3 length is 16 residues. V gave up 0 bases and J gave up 10 bases, with 16 bases separating them. The CDR3 bases are TGTGCCAGTAGTATAGAGGGGGCTTACGGTTCATCACCCCTCCACTTT. Its translation: CASSIEGAYGSSPLHF.

V usage is TRBV5-4 and J usage is TRBJ1-2, with 8 bases fitting TRBD1. The germline CDR1 and CDR2 sequences are SGHNT and YYREEE (reference sequence). V lost 2 bases to trimming and J lost 8 bases; unmatched junction nucleotides: 8. There are 14 residues in the CDR3. CDR3 residues: CASSFARGQEGYTF. The CDR3 DNA reads as TGTGCCAGCAGCTTCGCCAGGGGGCAAGAGGGCTACACCTTC. The whole variable domain, remainder taken from reference TRBV5-4 and TRBJ1-2, is ETGVTQSPTHLIKTRGQQVTLRCSSQSGHNTVSWYQQALGQGPQFIFQYYREEENGRGNFPPRFSGLQFPNYSSELNVNALELDDSALYLCASSFARGQEGYTFGSGTRLTVV.

The chain joins TRBV7-2 to TRBJ2-3, with D maybe TRBD1 (6 bases). Looked up from germline, CDR1 is SGHTA and CDR2 is FQGNSA. This CDR3 has 16 amino acids. V was shortened by 1 base and J by 4 bases, with 15 bases between the two germline ends. Here the CDR3 DNA reads TGTGCCAGCAGCTTAGTTGGGGGCACGATCGCAGATACGCAGTATTTT. Translated, it gives CASSLVGGTIADTQYF.

The DNA for the CDR3 is TGTGCCAGCAGCTCCGGACAGGGCTACTCTGGGGCCAACGTCCTGACTTTC. This sequence encodes CASSSGQGYSGANVLTF. This chain joins TRBV5-6 and TRBJ2-6; 8 nucleotides line up with TRBD1. The J segment lost 0 bases and the V segment lost 3 bases, leaving 5 bases of the junction unmatched. The germline V gene has CDR1 SGHDT and CDR2 YYEEEE. The CDR3 is made up of 17 amino acids.

The chain carries TRBV19 and TRBJ1-2; TRBD1 is a possible D gene (6 bases). CDR1 LNHDA and CDR2 SQIVND come from the germline V gene (reference sequence). The V and J ends lost 9 bases and 8 bases respectively, with 19 bases between them. The CDR3 runs 13 residues. CDR3 amino acids: CASTPRAGEGYTF. In DNA form, the CDR3 reads TGTGCCAGCACCCCCCGCGCAGGGGAGGGCTACACCTTC.

This clone has only one observation. J is TRBJ1-5 and V is TRBV2, with 10 bases matching TRBD1. V dropped 7 bases and J dropped 2; count of bases not matched to a gene: 5. The germline V gene has CDR1 SNHLY and CDR2 FYNNEI. The CDR3 covers 15 residues. CDR3 DNA: TGTGCCAGCACCCTGGACAGGGGGGGCAATCAGCCCCAGCATTTT. Translated: CASTLDRGGNQPQHF.

The rearrangement links TRBV28 to TRBJ1-2; D perhaps matches TRBD1 (6 bases). Trimming shortened V by 4 bases and J by 0 bases, and 15 bases separated the two germline ends. This CDR3 is built from 16 residues. The germline V gene encodes CDR1 MDHEN and CDR2 SYDVKM. This CDR3 reads CASSSWGGGSNYGYTF. DNA for the CDR3: TGTGCCAGCAGTTCATGGGGAGGGGGATCTAACTATGGCTACACCTTC.

V and J are TRBV5-1 and TRBJ2-3; D is perhaps TRBD2 (6 bases). The CDR3 is 16 amino acids. Germline lookup yields CDR1 SGHRS and CDR2 YFSETQ. The V end was cut by 0 bases, the J end by 4 bases, with 15 bases between. CDR3 bases: TGCGCCAGCAGCTTGGGCCCGGGACTCGTTCCAGATACGCAGTATTTT. It translates to CASSLGPGLVPDTQYF.

This clone was seen only once. The chain has TRBV6-5 and TRBJ2-1; D is uncertain. Germline CDR1 and CDR2: MNHEY and SVGAGI. This CDR3 region has 14 residues. The ends were cut back, 6 bases at V and 5 bases at J, with 14 bases in the middle. CDR3 nucleotides: TGTGCCAGCAGCCCAGGATGGATTCACAATGAGCAGTTCTTC. Translating it yields CASSPGWIHNEQFF.

CDR3 sequence reads: CASSGGRGNQPQHF. CDR3 nucleotides: TGTGCCAGCAGTGGGGGCCGGGGCAATCAGCCCCAGCATTTT. The rearrangement uses TRBV11-2 and TRBJ1-5; TRBD1 might be the D (6 bases). Trimming took off 6 bases at V and 2 bases at J, with 11 bases between the two ends. This CDR3 is built from 14 residues. Germline V gene sequence: CDR1 SGHAT, CDR2 FQNNGV.

The chain recombines TRBV7-8 with TRBJ1-5; D unresolved. This CDR3 is 16 amino acids long. The V and J ends lost 0 bases and 0 bases respectively, with 9 bases between them. Germline CDR1 is SGHVS and CDR2 is FQNEAQ. The CDR3 loop reads CASSLAGGYSNQPQHF. CDR3 DNA: TGTGCCAGCAGCTTAGCGGGAGGTTATAGCAATCAGCCCCAGCATTTT. Full variable domain (outside the CDR3, taken from reference TRBV7-8 and TRBJ1-5): GAGVSQSPRYKVAKRGQDVALRCDPISGHVSLFWYQQALGQGPEFLTYFQNEAQLDKSGLPSDRFFAERPEGSVSTLKIQRTQQEDSAVYLCASSLAGGYSNQPQHFGDGTRLSIL.

The chain recombines TRBV4-1 with TRBJ1-2; D unclear. The CDR3 loop spans 15 amino acids. Trimming left V 0 bases short and J 1 base short, with 9 bases between. The germline V gene encodes CDR1 MGHRA and CDR2 YSYEKL. CDR3 loop: CASSQDPGNNYGYTF. DNA for the CDR3: TGCGCCAGCAGCCAAGATCCGGGGAATAACTATGGCTACACCTTC.

This clone was detected once. The chain combines TRBV12-3 or TRBV12-4 with TRBJ2-5, with D possibly being TRBD2 (6 bases). V lost 5 bases, J lost 5 bases, and 12 bases lay in between. The CDR3 spans 13 residues. This CDR3 is CASSPGGGETQYF. The CDR3, as DNA: TGTGCCAGCAGTCCGGGCGGAGGGGAGACCCAGTACTTC.

This clone was counted a few times. The chain couples TRBV5-1 to TRBJ2-7; D is possibly TRBD2 (5 bases). Trimming shortened V by 4 bases and J by 0 bases, and 11 bases separated the two germline ends. The CDR3 loop spans 14 amino acids. Germline CDR1 and CDR2: SGHRS and YFSETQ. For the CDR3, the DNA is TGCGCCAGCAGCCCGGACGGAGGCTCCTACGAGCAGTACTTC. Encoded protein: CASSPDGGSYEQYF. Filled out from reference TRBV5-1 and TRBJ2-7, the complete variable domain reads KAGVTQTPRYLIKTRGQQVTLSCSPISGHRSVSWYQQTPGQGLQFLFEYFSETQRNKGNFPGRFSGRQFSNSRSEMNVSTLELGDSALYLCASSPDGGSYEQYFGPGTRLTVT.

The chain carries TRBV5-6 and TRBJ2-4; 11 nucleotides match TRBD2. This CDR3 is 19 amino acids long. Germline V gene lookup returns CDR1 SGHDT and CDR2 YYEEEE. After removal of 1 base from V and 4 bases from J, the junction contained 13 bases not matched to a gene. The CDR3 region has the DNA TGTGCCAGCAGCTTGTGGATCTTGGGGACTAGCGGAGATAAAAACATTCAGTACTTC. Amino acids: CASSLWILGTSGDKNIQYF. The complete variable domain, with remaining parts taken from reference TRBV5-6 and TRBJ2-4, reads DAGVTQSPTHLIKTRGQQVTLRCSPKSGHDTVSWYQQALGQGPQFIFQYYEEEERQRGNFPDRFSGHQFPNYSSELNVNALLLGDSALYLCASSLWILGTSGDKNIQYFGAGTRLSVL.

As for this clone: A junction end diverges from the germline sequence, so it may reflect a read error. The chain recombines TRBV15 with TRBJ2-1; 10 nucleotides line up with TRBD1. Germline values: CDR1 LNHNV, CDR2 YYDKDF (reference sequence). CDR3 length: 17 amino acids. The CDR3 region has the DNA TGTGCCGCCAGCACGGGCCTGGGGACAGGGGCTGTGAATGAGCAGTTCTTC. It encodes CAASTGLGTGAVNEQFF. Drawing the rest from reference TRBV15 and TRBJ2-1, the complete variable domain is DAMVIQNPRYQVTQFGKPVTLSCSQTLNHNVMYWYQQKSSQAPKLLFHYYDKDFNNEADTPDNFQSRRPNTSFCFLDIRSPGLGDTAMYLCAASTGLGTGAVNEQFFGPGTRLTVL.

The chain links TRBV27 to TRBJ2-3, with D perhaps matching TRBD2 (6 bases). V lost 8 bases and J lost 0, with 9 bases in between. The V gene's germline CDR1 is MNHEY and CDR2 SMNVEV (reference sequence). The CDR3 extends over 13 amino acids. The CDR3 protein is CASGGLSTDTQYF. Written as DNA, the CDR3 is TGTGCCAGCGGGGGACTGAGCACAGATACGCAGTATTTT.

The chain carries TRBV7-2 and TRBJ1-3; no definite D call. Germline CDR1 reads SGHTA; CDR2 reads FQGNSA. This CDR3 is built from 13 residues. V lost 5 bases and J 4 bases, leaving 9 bases between the germline ends. The CDR3, as DNA: TGTGCCAGCAGCGGAGACTGGGGAAACACCATATATTTT. It yields the protein CASSGDWGNTIYF.

The V gene is TRBV5-6, the J gene TRBJ1-4; no definite D call. This CDR3 contains 12 residues. Between the trimmed V and J ends, which lost 1 base and 8 bases, there was a span of 6 bases. Germline values: CDR1 SGHDT, CDR2 YYEEEE. CDR3 region: CASSLNREKLFF. The CDR3 DNA reads TGTGCCAGCAGCTTGAATCGGGAAAAACTGTTTTTT.

The chain combines TRBV11-2 with TRBJ1-2, with D unclear. The CDR3 runs to 13 residues. The V end was cut by 3 bases, the J end by 5 bases, with 10 bases between. Germline loops: CDR1 SGHAT, CDR2 FQNNGV. The CDR3 nucleotides read TGTGCCAGCAGCTTTGAGGGCCGGTATGGCTACACCTTC. It encodes CASSFEGRYGYTF.

The chain carries TRBV5-1 and TRBJ1-2, with 9 bases matching TRBD1. CDR3 length: 15 residues. The ends lost 5 bases at V and 6 bases at J; junction bases unmatched: 11. Germline V lookup: CDR1 SGHRS, CDR2 YFSETQ. The CDR3 region is CASRTTGGTSDGYTF. CDR3 DNA: TGCGCCAGCAGGACGACAGGGGGAACTTCTGATGGCTACACCTTC.

The gene calls are TRBV28 and TRBJ1-5; TRBD1 matches at 7 bases. After removal of 2 bases from V and 5 bases from J, the junction contained 6 bases not matched to a gene. CDR3 length: 15 residues. The germline CDR1 and CDR2 sequences are MDHEN and SYDVKM. In DNA form, the CDR3 reads TGTGCCAGCAGTTTACCAGGGGGGACCCATCAGCCCCAGCATTTT. Protein sequence: CASSLPGGTHQPQHF.

The chain carries TRBV7-9 and TRBJ2-6; TRBD1 is a possible D gene (6 bases). The ends were cut back, 6 bases at V and 8 bases at J, with 17 bases in the middle. In germline, CDR1 is SEHNR, CDR2 FQNEAQ (reference sequence). The CDR3 has 15 residues. The CDR3, as DNA: TGTGCCAGCAGGCAAAATAACAGGGTGACCAACGTCCTGACTTTC. Encoded protein: CASRQNNRVTNVLTF.

Ten or more counts support this clone. The chain couples TRBV15 to TRBJ1-1; D gene unclear. CDR1 is LNHNV, CDR2 YYDKDF, per germline (reference sequence). This CDR3 comprises 13 residues. V lost 3 bases and J lost 1, with 6 bases in between. CDR3 residues: CATSSEKNTEAFF. CDR3 DNA: TGTGCCACCAGCAGCGAGAAGAACACTGAAGCTTTCTTT. The variable domain in full, completed from reference TRBV15 and TRBJ1-1, reads DAMVIQNPRYQVTQFGKPVTLSCSQTLNHNVMYWYQQKSSQAPKLLFHYYDKDFNNEADTPDNFQSRRPNTSFCFLDIRSPGLGDTAMYLCATSSEKNTEAFFGQGTRLTVV.